These T cell receptor beta chains were read from a single sample in a study of regulatory T cells in long-lasting Graves disease. TCRdb reprocessed the multiplex PCR reads with MiXCR, giving one entry per CDR3 protein. The data show about 530,000 distinct CDR3 sequences, roughly a sixth seen once. This sample was also put to use in a study of T cells in Graves' hyperthyroidism and ophthalmopathy.

Material: peripheral blood mononuclear cells (PBMCs), obtained at new diagnosis, from a patient treated with antithyroid drugs. These receptors originate from a woman in her forties or fifties with Graves disease. The CDR3 runs from the conserved cysteine through the conserved F or W. Each record gives: D gene, J gene, clone size, V gene, CDR3 protein, CDR3 DNA. A D gene is named only where the DNA matches it firmly. The size field is filled for only some rows; it gives once, few, many or a size class.

>NA|TRBJ2-7|NA|TRBV7-2
CASSLVGIYEQYF
TGTGCCAGCAGCTTAGTGGGGATTTATGAGCAGTACTTC
>NA|TRBJ1-1|NA|TRBV5-6
CASSHGTPNTEAFF
TGTGCCAGCAGCCACGGGACACCGAACACTGAAGCTTTCTTT
>NA|TRBJ2-1|few|TRBV6-1
CASRGASYFEQFF
TGTGCCAGCAGGGGGGCTAGTTATTTTGAGCAGTTCTTC
>TRBD1|TRBJ1-1|NA|TRBV7-9
CASSFSDRVSEAFF
TGTGCCAGCAGCTTTTCCGACAGGGTGAGTGAAGCTTTCTTT
>TRBD1|TRBJ2-5|few|TRBV12-3/TRBV12-4
CASSLRGQGVETQYF
TGTGCCAGCAGTTTAAGGGGACAGGGGGTAGAGACCCAGTACTTC
>NA|TRBJ1-1|few|TRBV29-1
CSVEGANAIPEAFF
TGCAGCGTTGAAGGGGCAAATGCGATTCCTGAAGCTTTCTTT
>NA|TRBJ1-1|NA|TRBV5-4
CASSSDSDLNTEAFF
TGTGCCAGCAGCTCAGACTCGGATTTAAACACTGAAGCTTTCTTT
>NA|TRBJ1-2|NA|TRBV3-1
CASSQGFAGYTF
TGTGCCAGCAGCCAAGGGTTTGCTGGCTACACCTTC
>TRBD2|TRBJ2-1|NA|TRBV12-3/TRBV12-4
CASRVAGSPNEQFF
TGTGCCAGCAGGGTAGCGGGTTCTCCCAATGAGCAGTTCTTC
>NA|TRBJ2-7|few|TRBV4-1
CASTSKLGSGEQYF
TGCGCCAGCACCTCCAAGCTGGGCAGCGGCGAGCAGTACTTC
>TRBD1|TRBJ1-1|NA|TRBV10-3
CAIRATGGVTEAFF
TGTGCCATCAGAGCGACAGGGGGCGTCACTGAAGCTTTCTTT
>NA|TRBJ1-2|NA|TRBV10-2
CASSVGGVDGYTF
TGCGCCAGCAGTGTCGGGGGAGTAGATGGCTACACCTTC
>NA|TRBJ2-1|few|TRBV6-5
CASSYQGGDEQFF
TGTGCCAGCAGTTATCAGGGGGGGGATGAGCAGTTCTTC
>NA|TRBJ1-3|few|TRBV10-3
CAITPKLGGNTIYF
TGTGCCATCACCCCCAAGTTGGGCGGAAACACCATATATTTT
>TRBD2|TRBJ2-1|many|TRBV28
CASVPSGGYNEQFF
TGTGCCAGCGTGCCTAGCGGGGGCTACAATGAGCAGTTCTTC
>TRBD1|TRBJ1-5|few|TRBV20-1
CSATRTGTSNQPQHF
TGCAGTGCCACCCGGACAGGGACCAGCAATCAGCCCCAGCATTTT
>NA|TRBJ1-4|NA|TRBV4-1
CASSQEVLGREKLFF
TGCGCCAGCAGCCAAGAGGTCCTTGGTCGGGAAAAACTGTTTTTT
>TRBD2|TRBJ2-1|few|TRBV29-1
CSVDGGRTGGLNEQFF
TGCAGCGTTGACGGGGGAAGAACGGGGGGGCTCAATGAGCAGTTCTTC
>NA|TRBJ2-5|many|TRBV3-1
CASSQEGRGEETQYF
TGTGCCAGCAGCCAAGAGGGCCGTGGAGAAGAGACCCAGTACTTC
>NA|TRBJ1-1|few|TRBV4-1
CASSQVLGAAEAFF
TGCGCCAGCAGCCAAGTATTAGGGGCCGCTGAAGCTTTCTTT
>NA|TRBJ1-3|NA|TRBV10-2
CASSDGGQSSGNTIYF
TGCGCCAGCAGCGACGGAGGCCAGAGCTCTGGAAACACCATATATTTT
>NA|TRBJ1-6|few|TRBV6-1
CASSTRNNSPLHF
TGTGCCAGCAGTACCCGGAATAATTCACCCCTCCACTTT
>TRBD2|TRBJ2-1|NA|TRBV6-2/TRBV6-3
CASSRGGGLRMNEQFF
TGTGCCAGCAGTCGGGGGGGGGGACTAAGGATGAATGAGCAGTTCTTC
>NA|TRBJ2-5|few|TRBV18
CASSEGAAQETQYF
TGTGCCAGCTCAGAAGGGGCCGCACAAGAGACCCAGTACTTC
>NA|TRBJ2-1|many|TRBV5-1
CASSLRQSPADEQFF
TGCGCCAGCAGCTTGAGGCAAAGCCCAGCGGATGAGCAGTTCTTC
>NA|TRBJ2-5|NA|TRBV30
CAWNTGGSRETQYF
TGTGCCTGGAACACCGGGGGATCGCGGGAGACCCAGTACTTC
>NA|TRBJ2-1|NA|TRBV4-1
CASSQDRGPDEQFF
TGCGCCAGCAGCCAAGATCGGGGGCCGGATGAGCAGTTCTTC
>NA|TRBJ2-1|NA|TRBV9
CASSPIRAGWVGEQFF
TGTGCCAGCAGCCCCATTCGGGCGGGGTGGGTCGGTGAGCAGTTCTTC
>TRBD1|TRBJ1-6|NA|TRBV27
CASRQGFDSPLHF
TGTGCCAGCCGACAGGGGTTCGATTCACCCCTCCACTTT
>TRBD1|TRBJ1-2|many|TRBV20-1
CSARSDRGVYGYTF
TGCAGTGCTAGATCGGACAGGGGAGTCTATGGCTACACCTTC
>NA|TRBJ2-5|many|TRBV2
CASSELPGDGGGTQYF
TGTGCCAGCAGTGAATTGCCCGGGGATGGTGGTGGGACCCAGTACTTC
>TRBD2|TRBJ2-7|NA|TRBV20-1
CSATRGGDEQYF
TGCAGTGCTACTCGGGGGGGGGACGAGCAGTACTTC
>NA|TRBJ2-7|few|TRBV7-8
CASSKVDSLYEQYF
TGTGCCAGCAGCAAGGTGGACAGTCTCTACGAGCAGTACTTC
>NA|TRBJ2-7|NA|TRBV6-2/TRBV6-3
CASREDGVSLYEQYF
TGTGCCAGCAGAGAGGACGGAGTATCTCTTTACGAGCAGTACTTC
>NA|TRBJ2-5|many|TRBV5-8
CASSPLKETQYF
TGTGCCAGCAGCCCCCTCAAAGAGACCCAGTACTTC
>TRBD2|TRBJ2-1|NA|TRBV5-4
CASSHSGGRYNEQFF
TGTGCCAGCAGCCACAGCGGGGGCCGCTACAATGAGCAGTTCTTC
>NA|TRBJ1-1|many|TRBV3-1
CASSQYAGPNTEAFF
TGTGCCAGCAGCCAATATGCAGGGCCGAACACTGAAGCTTTCTTT
>NA|TRBJ1-4|NA|TRBV19
CASREDRNEKLFF
TGTGCCAGTAGAGAAGACCGGAATGAAAAACTGTTTTTT
>NA|TRBJ2-5|many|TRBV3-1
CASSQEQVETQYF
TGTGCCAGCAGCCAAGAGCAAGTAGAGACCCAGTACTTC
>NA|TRBJ2-5|few|TRBV29-1
CSVTGDQETQYF
TGCAGCGTCACCGGGGACCAAGAGACCCAGTACTTC
>NA|TRBJ1-4|NA|TRBV2
CASRGYYNEKLFF
TGTGCCAGCAGGGGGTACTATAATGAAAAACTGTTTTTT
>NA|TRBJ1-1|NA|TRBV6-1
CASSVYPGRGVTIF
TGTGCCAGCAGTGTTTACCCGGGACGGGGCGTAACAATCTTT
>NA|TRBJ2-2|many|TRBV11-1
CASSLENTGELFF
TGTGCCAGCAGCTTAGAGAACACCGGGGAGCTGTTTTTT
>TRBD1|TRBJ1-4|many|TRBV7-9
CASSSGQDNEKLFF
TGTGCCAGCAGCTCGGGACAGGATAATGAAAAACTGTTTTTT
>NA|TRBJ2-4|many|TRBV30
CAWNEGVAKNIQYF
TGTGCCTGGAACGAGGGGGTAGCCAAAAACATTCAGTACTTC
>NA|TRBJ1-2|NA|TRBV15
CATSRDPKGQRGYTF
TGTGCCACCAGCAGAGACCCTAAGGGGCAGCGTGGCTACACCTTC
>TRBD2|TRBJ2-1|NA|TRBV24-1
CATSDTSGGLYNEQFF
TGTGCCACCAGTGACACCAGCGGGGGGCTCTACAATGAGCAGTTCTTC
>NA|TRBJ2-5|few|TRBV12-3/TRBV12-4
CASSSLAPETQYF
TGTGCCAGCAGTTCTTTAGCTCCAGAGACCCAGTACTTC
>NA|TRBJ1-5|few|TRBV18
CASSPKNGLDQPQHF
TGTGCCAGCTCCCCAAAAAACGGACTGGATCAGCCCCAGCATTTT
>NA|TRBJ2-1|many|TRBV7-2
CASTLLAGVRNEQFF
TGTGCCAGCACCCTCTTGGCTGGGGTAAGGAATGAGCAGTTCTTC
>NA|TRBJ2-6|many|TRBV2
CASSEAGSGANVLTF
TGTGCCAGCAGTGAAGCCGGCTCTGGGGCCAACGTCCTGACTTTC
>TRBD1|TRBJ2-1|many|TRBV10-3
CAIMPSTGQGNNEQFF
TGTGCCATCATGCCGAGCACGGGACAGGGCAACAATGAGCAGTTCTTC
>NA|TRBJ1-2|NA|TRBV19
CASSIQQDYGYTF
TGTGCCAGTAGTATTCAACAAGACTATGGCTACACCTTC
>NA|TRBJ1-5|NA|TRBV12-3/TRBV12-4
CASMGAPNQPQHF
TGTGCCAGCATGGGGGCGCCTAATCAGCCCCAGCATTTT
>TRBD1|TRBJ2-3|many|TRBV7-9
CASSLTAGGRRGTDTQYF
TGTGCCAGCAGCTTAACTGCAGGGGGTCGCAGGGGCACAGATACGCAGTATTTT